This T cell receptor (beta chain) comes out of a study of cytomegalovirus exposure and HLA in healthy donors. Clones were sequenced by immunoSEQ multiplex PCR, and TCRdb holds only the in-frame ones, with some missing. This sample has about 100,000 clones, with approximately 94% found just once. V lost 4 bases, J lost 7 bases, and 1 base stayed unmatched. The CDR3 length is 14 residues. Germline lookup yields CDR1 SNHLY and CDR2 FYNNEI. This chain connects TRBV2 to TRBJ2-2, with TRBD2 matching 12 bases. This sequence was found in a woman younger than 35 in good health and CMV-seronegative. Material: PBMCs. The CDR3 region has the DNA TGTGCCAGCAGTGCTAGCGGGGGGGTCGGGGAGCTGTTTTTT. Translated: CASSASGGVGELFF.